This T cell receptor (beta chain) was documented in a study of spatial heterogeneity in lung cancer. Study at large: Alpha-chain detections were consistently fewer than beta-chain detections among the sequences.

The CDR3 spans 16 residues. Between the trimmed V and J ends, which lost 5 bases and 0 bases, there was a span of 14 bases. Per germline, CDR1 SGHVS and CDR2 FQNEAQ. Specified time point: sample taken at primary tumor resection. The sequenced material consisted of unsorted whole RNA from tumor, nontumor lung or frozen PBMC. The donors comprised around 72 untreated early-stage non-small cell lung cancer patients. Each CDR3 protein is one row after TCRdb ran MiXCR on the 5' RACE reads. The table records tens of thousands of distinct CDR3 sequences, approximately 18% of them present only once. In its sample, this clonotype was seen a few times.

The sequences come from PBMCs, collected at surgery. The clonotype was recovered from a male donor with early-stage non-small cell lung cancer. The chain carries TRBV7-8 and TRBJ2-4; tentative D call: TRBD1 (6 bases). The CDR3 spells CASSPRGPPAKNIQYF. The CDR3 nucleotides are TGTGCCAGCAGCCCCAGGGGACCCCCAGCCAAAAACATTCAGTACTTC.